The 20 T cell receptor beta chains below all came from one sample that was sequenced in a study of blood T cell repertoires in COVID-19. Clones were sequenced by immunoSEQ multiplex PCR, and TCRdb holds only the in-frame ones, with some missing. This sample carries approximately 500,000 clones, 88% of them seen once, and the ten largest clones take 1.5% to 2%. The sample comprised PBMCs or T cells enriched from blood (not recorded which). All receptors derive from a woman aged 35 to 49 who had recovered from COVID-19.

This clone was observed once. The V call is TRBV7-9, the J call TRBJ2-2, with 10 nucleotides matching TRBD2. This CDR3 has 16 residues. Germline-derived CDR1 and CDR2 are SEHNR and FQNEAQ (reference sequence). With 5 bases clipped from V and 5 bases from J, the junction kept 8 bases outside the gene matches. The CDR3 DNA is TGTGCCAGCAGCCCCCCGGGACTAGCGACTACCGGGGAGCTGTTTTTT. Protein sequence: CASSPPGLATTGELFF.

The rearrangement joins TRBV6-2 or TRBV6-3 to TRBJ2-5; D is perhaps TRBD2 (7 bases). V lost 6 bases to trimming and J lost 4 bases, with 15 bases between them. The CDR3 runs to 14 residues. Looked up from germline, CDR1 is MNHEY and CDR2 is SVGEGT. The CDR3 region is CASSPRGAGETQYF. As DNA, the CDR3 is TGTGCCAGCAGCCCCCGGGGGGCGGGAGAGACCCAGTACTTC.

The rearrangement links TRBV7-9 to TRBJ2-2; the match to TRBD2 covers 12 bases. The length of the CDR3 is 16 residues. J lost 1 base, V lost 4 bases, and 1 base had no gene match. Germline values: CDR1 SEHNR, CDR2 FQNEAQ (reference sequence). Here the CDR3 DNA reads TGTGCCAGCAGCTCGACTAGCGGGAGGAACACCGGGGAGCTGTTTTTT. Translated, it gives CASSSTSGRNTGELFF.

This sequence joins TRBV11-3 and TRBJ2-7, with a weak D call TRBD1 (6 bases). The CDR3 consists of 12 residues. Germline-derived CDR1 and CDR2 are SGHNT and YENEEA. The V end lost 7 bases, the J end lost 2 bases, and 9 bases lay between the germline ends. The CDR3 coding sequence is TGTGCCAGCACCCGGGACACCTACGAGCAGTACTTC. Its protein product is CASTRDTYEQYF.

The chain combines TRBV29-1 with TRBJ2-3; 9 bases match TRBD1. CDR1 and CDR2 from the germline V gene are SQVTM and ANQGSEA. The CDR3 consists of 14 residues. The V segment lost 6 bases and the J segment 3 bases; nucleotides outside the gene matches: 7. Written as DNA, the CDR3 is TGCAGCGTAGGACAGGGGATCCCTACAGATACGCAGTATTTT. It is translated as CSVGQGIPTDTQYF.

This clone was found once. The gene calls are TRBV6-4 and TRBJ1-2; 9 nucleotides line up with TRBD1. Germline CDR1 reads MRHNA; CDR2 reads SNTAGT. CDR3 length: 18 amino acids. The V and J ends lost 0 bases and 7 bases, in that order; junction bases with no gene match: 15. CDR3 sequence (DNA): TGTGCCAGCAGTGACTCGTACCTAGTTAGGACAGGGGAACTTGGCTACACCTTC. Protein sequence: CASSDSYLVRTGELGYTF.

V is TRBV11-2 and J is TRBJ2-5, with 13 bases fitting TRBD2. CDR1 SGHAT and CDR2 FQNNGV come from the germline V gene. The junction had 5 bases not matched to a gene; V was cut back by 2 bases and J by 8 bases. CDR3 size: 15 residues. The CDR3 here is CASSLTSGRAETQYF. In nucleotides, the CDR3 is TGTGCCAGCAGCTTAACTAGCGGGAGGGCGGAAACCCAGTACTTC.

CDR3 residues: CASSYKYNTEAFF. The CDR3 coding sequence is TGTGCCAGCAGCTACAAGTACAACACTGAAGCTTTCTTT. V and J are TRBV5-6 and TRBJ1-1; no clear D gene. The V end was cut by 3 bases, the J end by 2 bases, with 8 bases between. The CDR3 is made up of 13 amino acids. The germline V gene has CDR1 SGHDT and CDR2 YYEEEE.

This clone occurred a few times. V gene TRBV3-1 (or the pseudogene TRBV3-2) combines with J gene TRBJ2-7; D might be TRBD2 (6 bases). This CDR3 is built from 12 residues. The germline V gene has CDR1 LGHDT and CDR2 YNNKEL (reference sequence). Between the trimmed V and J ends, which lost 0 bases and 11 bases, there was a span of 11 bases. CDR3 region: CASSQDPGVEYF. The CDR3 nucleotides read TGTGCCAGCAGCCAAGACCCGGGAGTAGAGTACTTC.

The gene calls are TRBV5-8 and TRBJ2-5, with 15 nucleotides matching TRBD2. Germline lookup yields CDR1 SGHTS and CDR2 YDEGEE. V trimming: 1 base; J trimming: 3 bases; junction bases outside the gene matches: 1. CDR3 length: 16 amino acids. This CDR3 reads CASSLWTSGREETQYF. CDR3 nucleotides: TGTGCCAGCAGCTTGTGGACTAGCGGGAGGGAAGAGACCCAGTACTTC.

This chain links TRBV12-1 with TRBJ1-2; whether TRBD1, the table's D call, matches the DNA was not checked. TRBV12-1 is assigned pseudogene status. The length of the CDR3 is 13 residues. Written as DNA, the CDR3 is TGTGCCAGCAGCTCAGACAGGGTTGGCGGCTACACCTTC. Translated: CASSSDRVGGYTF.

This chain joins TRBV19 and TRBJ1-4; the match to TRBD1 covers 8 bases. The CDR3 covers 13 residues. Germline V gene sequence: CDR1 LNHDA, CDR2 SQIVND (reference sequence). The V segment lost 9 bases and the J segment 7 bases; nucleotides outside the gene matches: 7. CDR3 sequence (DNA): TGTGCCAGCATTGACAGGGGTGCTGAAAAACTGTTTTTT. Translating it yields CASIDRGAEKLFF.

The V and J genes are TRBV12-3 or TRBV12-4 and TRBJ1-5; D remains unclear. Trimming cost V 5 bases and J 4 bases, with 9 bases left between them. This CDR3 is built from 13 residues. CDR3 loop: CASSRRGNQPQHF. The CDR3, as DNA: TGTGCCAGCAGTCGCCGAGGGAATCAGCCCCAGCATTTT.

This chain connects TRBV29-1 to TRBJ1-1, with D unclear. V lost 6 bases and J 8 bases, leaving 16 bases between the germline ends. The germline CDR1 and CDR2 sequences are SQVTM and ANQGSEA. This CDR3 is 12 amino acids long. CDR3 amino acids: CSVTPPSGEAFF. The DNA for the CDR3 is TGCAGCGTCACGCCCCCGTCAGGAGAAGCTTTCTTT. Combining the CDR3 with reference TRBV29-1 and TRBJ1-1 gives the whole variable domain SAVISQKPSRDICQRGTSLTIQCQVDSQVTMMFWYRQQPGQSLTLIATANQGSEATYESGFVIDKFPISRPNLTFSTLTVSNMSPEDSSIYLCSVTPPSGEAFFGQGTRLTVV.

This clone was found a few times. The chain combines TRBV21-1 with TRBJ1-5. TRBV21-1 is a pseudogene segment. CDR3 length equals 15 residues. The CDR3 DNA follows: TGTGCCAGCAGCAAAGAAGGAGGGGCTAATCAGCCCCAGCATTTT. It specifies CASSKEGGANQPQHF.

The chain has TRBV7-2 and TRBJ2-1; TRBD1 is a possible D gene (5 bases). Deletions cut 1 base from V and 3 bases from J, with 19 bases between. Germline V gives CDR1 SGHTA, CDR2 FQGNSA. The CDR3 sequence is 18 residues long. The CDR3 nucleotides are TGTGCCAGCAGCTTAGGGGTTGGAGTCTCAGGGCTCTACAATGAGCAGTTCTTC. The encoded protein is CASSLGVGVSGLYNEQFF.

This chain joins TRBV7-8 and TRBJ2-3; D unclear. Trimming pared 5 bases from V and 11 bases from J, leaving 14 bases between. The germline gives CDR1 SGHVS, CDR2 FQNEAQ. CDR3 size: 12 residues. The CDR3 DNA is TGTGCCAGCAGCCAGTCGGGTCCCGGGCAGTATTTT. Protein: CASSQSGPGQYF.

This clone has a handful of counts. V usage is TRBV29-1 and J usage is TRBJ1-2; tentative D call: TRBD1 (6 bases). The ends were cut back, 8 bases at V and 3 bases at J, with 16 bases in the middle. From germline, CDR1 is SQVTM and CDR2 ANQGSEA. This CDR3 contains 13 residues. CDR3 protein: CSTGTSSDYGYTF. The CDR3 DNA is TGCAGCACCGGGACATCCTCCGACTATGGCTACACCTTC.

This clone was seen once. The chain links TRBV27 to TRBJ1-6; D is ambiguous. The CDR3 is made up of 16 amino acids. V was pared by 6 bases and J by 0 bases, with 12 bases between. Germline V gives CDR1 MNHEY, CDR2 SMNVEV (reference sequence). The CDR3 coding sequence is TGTGCCAGCAGCTACCCCATGGTCTCCTATAATTCACCCCTCCACTTT. The encoded protein is CASSYPMVSYNSPLHF.

V gene TRBV5-8 combines with J gene TRBJ2-2; 14 nucleotides agree with TRBD2. Unmatched junction bases numbered 3, after V lost 4 bases and J lost 4 bases. The CDR3 is 16 amino acids. From germline, CDR1 is SGHTS and CDR2 YDEGEE. In nucleotides, the CDR3 is TGTGCCAGCAGCAGGGGACTAGCGGGAGTCACCGGGGAGCTGTTTTTT. Protein product: CASSRGLAGVTGELFF.